This entry features one T cell receptor (beta chain) sequence. Antigen unknown. The sample is drawn from a study of CD8+CD57+ T cells in acquired aplastic anemia. Study as a whole: On average, sorted CD4+ and CD8+ cells gave 3.2 ug of DNA. As sequenced from healthy donors, CD4+ cells averaged roughly 11 million reads. Findings and caveats of the study: Patients and controls turned out to have roughly 31 CD8+ CDR3 sequences in common. No significant patient-versus-control difference appeared in CD8+ Simpson's diversity.

Germline assignment: CDR1 SQVTM and CDR2 ANQGSEA. The V end lost 6 bases, the J end lost 8 bases, and 13 bases lay between the germline ends. CDR3 length: 11 residues. Genomic DNA served as template for TCR beta VDJ and CDR3 profiling. TCRdb used MiXCR to reprocess the reads, holding one entry per CDR3 protein. The sample consists of 400,000 to 500,000 distinct CDR3 sequences, under 80% of them appearing once. The TCR was taken from a human donor in good health, serving as a control. Sequenced sample: sorted CD4+, CD8+, or CD8+CD57+ T cells (not recorded which) from PBMCs. The chain combines TRBV29-1 with TRBJ1-2; D is possibly TRBD1 (6 bases). CDR3 DNA sequence: TGCAGCGTAGATGGGGGGCAAGGCTACACCTTC. This sequence encodes CSVDGGQGYTF.